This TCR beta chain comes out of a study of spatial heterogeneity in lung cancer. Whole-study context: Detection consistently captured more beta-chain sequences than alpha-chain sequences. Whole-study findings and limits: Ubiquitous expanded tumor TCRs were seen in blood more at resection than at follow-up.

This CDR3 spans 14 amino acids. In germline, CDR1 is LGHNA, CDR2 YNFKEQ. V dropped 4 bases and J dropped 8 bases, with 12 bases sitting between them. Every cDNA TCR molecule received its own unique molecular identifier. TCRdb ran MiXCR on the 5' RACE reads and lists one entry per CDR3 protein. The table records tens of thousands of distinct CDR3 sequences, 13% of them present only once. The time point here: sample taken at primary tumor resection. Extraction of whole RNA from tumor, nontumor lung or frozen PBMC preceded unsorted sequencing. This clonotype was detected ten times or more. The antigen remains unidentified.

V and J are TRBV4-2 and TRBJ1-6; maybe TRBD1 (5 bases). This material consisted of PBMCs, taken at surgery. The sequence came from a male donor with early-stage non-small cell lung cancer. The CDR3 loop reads CASSLPGTYSPLHF. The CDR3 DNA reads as TGTGCCAGCAGCCTCCCTGGGACGTATTCACCCCTCCACTTT.